A single sample gave rise to the 27 T cell receptor beta chains below, sequenced in a study of beta chain features in type 1 diabetes. Since all of the isolated RNA was reverse transcribed, expressed TCRB transcripts were what got sequenced. Assay used: immunoSEQ multiplex PCR; TCRdb lists only in-frame clones, some missing. The profile shows 900,000 or so clones, roughly a sixth of them singletons. The sequenced material came from naive CD4+ T cells from blood. The receptors here all came from a woman aged 18-29 years in good health.

The chain is built from TRBV7-9 and TRBJ1-6; 9 bases line up with TRBD1. The trim removed 4 bases at V and 14 bases at J, leaving 24 bases unmatched. Germline assignment: CDR1 SEHNR and CDR2 FQNEAQ (reference sequence). The CDR3 totals 19 residues. DNA of the CDR3: TGTGCCAGCAGCTACGAAGGGGCTGTCCGCCGGGACAGGGAAAGATCCCTCCACTTT. Its translation: CASSYEGAVRRDRERSLHF.

J is TRBJ2-6 and V is TRBV11-2; D gene unclear. This CDR3 region has 18 residues. Germline V gene sequence: CDR1 SGHAT, CDR2 FQNNGV. Trimming left V 1 base short and J 0 bases short, with 13 bases between. Written as DNA, the CDR3 is TGTGCCAGCAGCTTAGTCCTCGTACGGAGCTCTGGGGCCAACGTCCTGACTTTC. Its translation: CASSLVLVRSSGANVLTF.

In its sample, this clone was seen a few times. The rearrangement uses TRBV13 and TRBJ1-4, with D maybe TRBD1 (5 bases). The CDR3 extends over 15 amino acids. Germline V gene lookup returns CDR1 PRHDT and CDR2 FYEKMQ (reference sequence). V lost 1 base, J lost 8 bases, and 14 bases lay in between. The CDR3 DNA reads TGTGCCAGCAGCTTAGTTGGCAGGGTGAGGGAAAAACTGTTTTTT. This sequence encodes CASSLVGRVREKLFF.

Concerning this clone itself: The junction does not match germline at one end; this may be a read error. The V gene is TRBV5-4, the J gene TRBJ1-2; TRBD1 might be the D (5 bases). In germline, CDR1 is SGHNT, CDR2 YYREEE (reference sequence). This CDR3 has 13 amino acids. Here the CDR3 reads CASRRSARGKFAF. In DNA, the CDR3 is TGTGCCAGCAGACGATCGGCCCGGGGGAAGTTCGCCTTC.

This clone has only a few counts. V usage is TRBV4-1 and J usage is TRBJ2-7; 7 bases fit TRBD1. Germline trimming cut 8 bases from V and 0 bases from J; bases unmatched to any gene: 1. Germline-derived CDR1 and CDR2 are MGHRA and YSYEKL. The CDR3 extends over 12 amino acids. The CDR3 loop is CASRDSSYEQYF. DNA of the CDR3: TGCGCCAGCCGGGACAGCTCCTACGAGCAGTACTTC.

The chain combines TRBV9 with TRBJ2-4, with 10 bases aligning to TRBD2. The CDR3 extends over 17 amino acids. Trimming removed 4 bases from V and 0 bases from J; junction bases left unmatched: 7. From germline, CDR1 is SGDLS and CDR2 YYNGEE. The CDR3 region is CASSPRTSGKAKNIQYF. CDR3 nucleotides: TGTGCCAGCAGCCCCCGGACTAGCGGAAAAGCCAAAAACATTCAGTACTTC.

This clone was recorded a few times. V gene TRBV13 combines with J gene TRBJ2-7; weak D call: TRBD2 (5 bases). Germline CDR1 reads PRHDT; CDR2 reads FYEKMQ (reference sequence). The CDR3 runs 16 residues. The V gene lost 4 bases and the J gene lost 3 bases, with 19 bases spanning the gap. CDR3 sequence: CASSSRLATDRYEQYF. The DNA for the CDR3 is TGTGCCAGCAGCTCACGATTAGCGACCGACCGCTACGAGCAGTACTTC.

This clone appeared a few times. This chain connects TRBV7-9 to TRBJ2-2; TRBD2 agrees at 10 bases. The CDR3 is made up of 15 amino acids. CDR1 is SEHNR, CDR2 FQNEAQ, per germline (reference sequence). J was trimmed by 3 bases and V by 5 bases; bases with no gene match: 3. CDR3 DNA: TGTGCCAGCAGCCCGAGCGGGAGGGACACCGGGGAGCTGTTTTTT. Protein sequence: CASSPSGRDTGELFF.

V is TRBV7-2 and J is TRBJ2-5; 9 nucleotides match TRBD1. The germline gives CDR1 SGHTA, CDR2 FQGNSA. The CDR3 has 15 residues. V was clipped by 1 base and J by 1 base; unmatched bases: 1. The CDR3 reads CASSLGGQGQETQYF. CDR3 DNA: TGTGCCAGCAGCTTAGGGGGACAGGGCCAAGAGACCCAGTACTTC.

This clone was seen a handful of times. V gene TRBV2 combines with J gene TRBJ2-3; 10 nucleotides agree with TRBD2. Trimming cost V 3 bases and J 0 bases; bases outside gene matches: 6. The length of the CDR3 is 17 residues. CDR1 is SNHLY, CDR2 FYNNEI, per germline. As DNA, the CDR3 is TGTGCCAGCAGTGAGCCAAGACTAGCGGGTAGCACAGATACGCAGTATTTT. Protein product: CASSEPRLAGSTDTQYF.

The genes are TRBV29-1 and TRBJ1-2, with 8 bases that match TRBD1. The CDR3 extends over 15 amino acids. V trimming: 4 bases; J trimming: 4 bases; junction bases outside the gene matches: 11. From germline, CDR1 is SQVTM and CDR2 ANQGSEA. The CDR3 nucleotides read TGCAGCGTTGGACCGGGACAGGACAGACTCTATGGCTACACCTTC. This codes for CSVGPGQDRLYGYTF.

The gene calls are TRBV28 and TRBJ1-2; 8 nucleotides align to TRBD1. Germline loops: CDR1 MDHEN, CDR2 SYDVKM. V trimming: 6 bases; J trimming: 8 bases; junction bases outside the gene matches: 11. The CDR3 covers 14 residues. CDR3 in DNA: TGTGCCAGCAGCCTTATACAGGGGGTAGGAGGCTACACCTTC. Translating it yields CASSLIQGVGGYTF.

This clone has only a few counts. The chain recombines TRBV2 with TRBJ1-3; D remains unclear. The CDR3 loop spans 13 amino acids. Per the germline V gene, CDR1 is SNHLY and CDR2 is FYNNEI. V was cut by 0 bases and J by 2 bases, with 2 bases left in between. In nucleotides, the CDR3 is TGTGCCAGCAGTGAAGCCCCTGGAAACACCATATATTTT. Its translation is CASSEAPGNTIYF.

V gene TRBV5-1 combines with J gene TRBJ2-3; tentatively, D is TRBD2 (5 bases). V was trimmed by 7 bases and J by 2 bases, leaving 8 bases between them. This CDR3 is built from 12 residues. The germline V gene encodes CDR1 SGHRS and CDR2 YFSETQ. The CDR3 region is CASHRDTDTQYF. The CDR3, as DNA: TGCGCCAGCCACCGGGACACAGATACGCAGTATTTT.

This clone came up a few times. This rearrangement joins TRBV6-6 to TRBJ1-1; the D gene is possibly TRBD1 (5 bases). The germline CDR1 and CDR2 sequences are MNHNY and SVGAGI (reference sequence). This CDR3 has 13 amino acids. Trimming stripped 6 bases from V and 6 bases from J, with 14 bases between. The CDR3 region is CASSQRLRAEAFF. For the CDR3, the DNA is TGTGCCAGCAGCCAACGGCTCAGGGCTGAAGCTTTCTTT.

CDR3 residues: CATLTGWGTGELFF. CDR3 sequence (DNA): TGTGCCACCCTCACAGGGTGGGGCACCGGGGAGCTGTTTTTT. The chain couples TRBV10-3 to TRBJ2-2, with D tentatively TRBD1 (6 bases). The length of the CDR3 is 14 residues. Trimming stripped 10 bases from V and 4 bases from J, with 16 bases between. In germline, CDR1 is ENHRY, CDR2 SYGVKD.

A word on this clone: Other DNA sequences of this sample code for an identical CDR3. The chain links TRBV28 to TRBJ2-2; 9 nucleotides line up with TRBD1. V gave up 6 bases and J gave up 1 base; unmatched junction bases: 3. This CDR3 is built from 15 residues. CDR1 and CDR2 (germline): MDHEN, SYDVKM. The CDR3 sequence: CASRTGQGNTGELFF. CDR3 in DNA: TGTGCCAGCAGAACGGGACAGGGGAACACCGGGGAGCTGTTTTTT.

This clone appeared once. This chain links TRBV7-2 with TRBJ2-1, with D possibly being TRBD1 (5 bases). Germline-derived CDR1 and CDR2 are SGHTA and FQGNSA. Trimming removed 5 bases from V and 4 bases from J, with 18 bases in between. This CDR3 has 16 residues. CDR3 loop: CASSPRQGAGYNEQFF. The DNA of the CDR3 is TGTGCCAGCAGCCCAAGGCAGGGTGCCGGATACAATGAGCAGTTCTTC.

The chain uses TRBV7-9 and TRBJ2-4; no clear D. Between the trimmed V and J ends, which lost 3 bases and 6 bases, there was a span of 9 bases. Germline lookup yields CDR1 SEHNR and CDR2 FQNEAQ (reference sequence). The CDR3 contains 13 residues. The CDR3 protein is CASSLWPRNIQYF. The CDR3 bases are TGTGCCAGCAGCTTGTGGCCGAGAAACATTCAGTACTTC.

V is TRBV7-3 and J is TRBJ1-1; unclear D gene. V was pared by 1 base and J by 1 base, with 13 bases between. Germline loops: CDR1 SGHTA, CDR2 FQGTGA. The CDR3 extends over 16 amino acids. The CDR3 spells CASSLIGGLPNTEAFF. In nucleotides, the CDR3 is TGTGCCAGCAGCTTAATCGGAGGACTCCCGAACACTGAAGCTTTCTTT.

This clone turned up a few times. The genes are TRBV7-9 and TRBJ2-2; D is perhaps TRBD1 (5 bases). Trimming took 3 bases from V and 4 from J, leaving 12 bases between them. Germline CDR1 reads SEHNR; CDR2 reads FQNEAQ (reference sequence). The CDR3 totals 15 residues. CDR3: CASSFLGPGTGELFF. The CDR3 DNA is TGTGCCAGCAGCTTCTTGGGGCCGGGCACCGGGGAGCTGTTTTTT.

This clone was seen a few times. This chain connects TRBV29-1 to TRBJ1-1; the D is unclear. V was clipped by 4 bases and J by 3 bases, with 9 bases between them. This CDR3 is 12 amino acids long. Germline assignment: CDR1 SQVTM and CDR2 ANQGSEA. CDR3 amino acids: CSVGTGDTEAFF. CDR3 in DNA: TGCAGCGTTGGGACCGGGGACACTGAAGCTTTCTTT.

This clone was detected only a few times. The CDR3 DNA sequence: TGTGCCAGCCGGGACAGGGGTTCGGATACGCAGTATTTT. Translation: CASRDRGSDTQYF. The chain links TRBV19 to TRBJ2-3; 10 nucleotides match TRBD1. Germline V CDR1 and CDR2: LNHDA, SQIVND (reference sequence). V dropped 9 bases and J dropped 6; count of bases not matched to a gene: 6. This CDR3 spans 13 amino acids.

The J gene is TRBJ2-7, the V gene TRBV6-5; 7 nucleotides align to TRBD1. Germline CDR1 is MNHEY and CDR2 is SVGAGI. V was pared by 8 bases and J by 3 bases, with 10 bases of the junction left unmatched. The CDR3 has 14 residues. CDR3 region: CASRSIQGVYEQYF. The CDR3 DNA reads as TGTGCCAGCCGTTCCATTCAGGGGGTCTACGAGCAGTACTTC.

The chain joins TRBV27 to TRBJ2-7; D tentatively fits TRBD1 or TRBD2 (5 bases each). This CDR3 has 14 amino acids. V lost 6 bases and J 4 bases, leaving 16 bases between the germline ends. Germline CDR1 and CDR2: MNHEY and SMNVEV (reference sequence). The CDR3 loop reads CASSRDGRRYEQYF. DNA for the CDR3: TGTGCCAGCAGCCGGGACGGAAGAAGGTACGAGCAGTACTTC.

This clone was detected many times. The gene calls are TRBV28 and TRBJ1-5; 8 nucleotides agree with TRBD1. Germline V gene sequence: CDR1 MDHEN, CDR2 SYDVKM. This CDR3 region has 14 residues. With V trimmed by 7 bases and J by 11 bases, 13 bases remained unmatched. CDR3 loop: CASKDRGREGTQHF. The CDR3 DNA reads TGTGCCAGCAAAGACAGGGGTCGGGAGGGGACCCAGCATTTT.

The V gene is TRBV7-2, the J gene TRBJ2-7; TRBD1 aligns across 7 bases. Germline CDR1 SGHTA, CDR2 FQGNSA. V shed 1 base and J 6 bases; nucleotides not matched to a gene: 6. This CDR3 is built from 14 residues. For the CDR3, the DNA is TGTGCCAGCAGCTTAGTGGCGACAGGGTTCGAGCAGTACTTC. It codes for CASSLVATGFEQYF.